The sequence of this T cell receptor beta chain was determined in a study of blood T cell repertoires in COVID-19. Study information: Acute and convalescent COVID-19 specimens originated in the United States, Italy and Spain. Nucleic acid was either cDNA or gDNA, and it came from T cells, B-cell-depleted T cells, or PBMCs.

The method was immunoSEQ multiplex PCR; TCRdb's version includes in-frame clones alone and lacks a portion of them. The sample lists some 240,000 clones, more than 75% occurring once. Patients of the Seattle cohort, enrolled during active infection, were followed longitudinally. The germline V gene has CDR1 LNHDA and CDR2 SQIVND (reference sequence). J lost 7 bases, V lost 7 bases, and 9 bases had no gene match. This CDR3 has 15 residues. The TCR originated in a woman aged 70-85 years with COVID-19, enrolled during active disease. Specimen: peripheral blood. V is TRBV19 and J is TRBJ2-2; 10 bases fit TRBD2. This CDR3 reads CASTKRLAGVGELFF. Here the CDR3 DNA reads TGTGCCAGTACCAAACGGCTAGCGGGGGTCGGGGAGCTGTTTTTT.